This TCR beta chain is drawn from a study of tumor T cells in aggressive B-cell lymphoma. The germline V gene has CDR1 MNHEY and CDR2 SMNVEV (reference sequence). This CDR3 has 16 amino acids. V shed 5 bases, J shed 3 bases, and the junction held 10 bases outside the gene matches. Produced via immunoSEQ multiplex PCR; TCRdb's table is partial and in-frame only. The sample consists of around 3,300 clones, 86% of them appearing once. The genes are TRBV27 and TRBJ2-7; 10 positions agree with TRBD2. Material: tumor tissue. This TCR was recovered from an adult with diffuse large B cell lymphoma. The CDR3 is CASSPMTSGRIYEQYF. For the CDR3, the DNA is TGTGCCAGCAGTCCCATGACTAGCGGGCGGATCTACGAGCAGTACTTC.